This entry concerns a single TCR beta chain. Its cognate antigen is unknown. This record belongs to a study of cytomegalovirus exposure and HLA in healthy donors. Primers included in the PCR were 60 Vbeta and 13 Jbeta primers. Sequenced by immunoSEQ multiplex PCR; TCRdb stores in-frame clones only, minus some. The table shows over 150,000 clones, with approximately 80% occurring only once. Findings and caveats of the study: Across HLA loci, a later analysis found differing TCR association rates, with DRB1 most and HLA-C fewest.

This cohort consisted of healthy bone marrow donors. V shed 1 base and J shed 8 bases, with 12 bases lying between them. Germline V lookup: CDR1 MNHNS, CDR2 SASEGT. CDR3 length equals 15 residues. Material: PBMCs. V and J are TRBV6-1 and TRBJ1-6, with a weak D call TRBD1 (5 bases). The sequence derives from a woman in her fifties or sixties in good health and CMV-seronegative. CDR3 protein: CASSEGKGRYSPLHF. CDR3 in DNA: TGTGCCAGCAGTGAAGGGAAGGGGCGGTATTCACCCCTCCACTTT.